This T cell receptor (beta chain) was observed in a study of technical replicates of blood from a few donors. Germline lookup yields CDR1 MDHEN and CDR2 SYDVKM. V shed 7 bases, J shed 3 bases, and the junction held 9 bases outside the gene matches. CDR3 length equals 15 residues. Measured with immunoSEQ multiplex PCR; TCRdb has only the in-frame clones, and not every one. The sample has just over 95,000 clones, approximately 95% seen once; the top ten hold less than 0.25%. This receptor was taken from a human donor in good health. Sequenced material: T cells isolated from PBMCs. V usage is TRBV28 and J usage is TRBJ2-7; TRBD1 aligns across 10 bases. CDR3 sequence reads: CASTPVGQGHYEQYF. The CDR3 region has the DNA TGTGCCAGCACCCCCGTGGGACAGGGGCACTACGAGCAGTACTTC.